This T cell receptor beta chain was identified in a study of shared clonotypes between healthy human individuals. The protocol was immunoSEQ multiplex PCR, while the TCRdb copy is restricted to in-frame clones and leaves out a portion. The table includes about 680,000 clones, roughly 72% detected once. The split of CD4+ cells yielded CD45RA+ naive and CD45RA-negative memory subsets. The specimen was memory CD4+ T cells sorted from blood. As for subset: CD45RA-negative fraction. The sequence derives from a woman aged 25 to 39 in good health.

The CDR3 region has the DNA TGTGCCAGCAGCCAACTTCTAACCCCAGATACGCAGTATTTT. It specifies CASSQLLTPDTQYF. The gene calls are TRBV14 and TRBJ2-3; D is ambiguous. Germline CDR1 reads SGHDN; CDR2 reads FVKESK. There are 14 residues in the CDR3. V was cut by 2 bases and J by 4 bases, with 10 bases left in between.